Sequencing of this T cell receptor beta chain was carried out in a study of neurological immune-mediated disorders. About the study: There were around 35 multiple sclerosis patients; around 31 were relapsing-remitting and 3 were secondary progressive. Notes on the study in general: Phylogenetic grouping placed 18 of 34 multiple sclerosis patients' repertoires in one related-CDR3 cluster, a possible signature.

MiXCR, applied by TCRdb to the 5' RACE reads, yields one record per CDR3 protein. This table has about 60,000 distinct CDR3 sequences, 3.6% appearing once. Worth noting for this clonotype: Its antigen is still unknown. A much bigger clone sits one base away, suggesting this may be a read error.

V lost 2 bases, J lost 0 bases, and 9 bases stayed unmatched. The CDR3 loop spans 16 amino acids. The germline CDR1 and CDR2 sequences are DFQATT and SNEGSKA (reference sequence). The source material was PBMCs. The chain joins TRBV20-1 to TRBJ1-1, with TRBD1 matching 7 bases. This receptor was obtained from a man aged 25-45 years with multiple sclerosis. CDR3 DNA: TGCAGTGCTAGAAGGGGACAGCCTATAATGAACACTGAAGCTTTCTTT. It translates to CSARRGQPIMNTEAFF.